Below are 31 T cell receptor beta chains sequenced from a single sample in a study of identical twins. In TCRdb, the 5' RACE reads were re-called with MiXCR into one record per CDR3 protein. Among hundreds of thousands of distinct CDR3 sequences listed, 21% were seen once. This same sample was also taken into another study, of T cells expressing NK-cell markers.

Sequenced sample: PBMCs. These receptors all come from a woman between 18 and 29 years old in good health.

Ten or more counts support this clonotype. The gene calls are TRBV12-3 or TRBV12-4 and TRBJ2-5, with 8 bases fitting TRBD1. J was trimmed by 5 bases and V by 5 bases; bases with no gene match: 13. This CDR3 is built from 16 residues. CDR3 DNA sequence: TGTGCCAGCAGTCTCCAGGACAGGGCCTGGGTGGAGACCCAGTACTTC. Its translation is CASSLQDRAWVETQYF.

There are many counts of this clonotype. J is TRBJ2-1 and V is TRBV12-3 or TRBV12-4, with D uncertain. V shed 4 bases and J shed 4 bases, with 5 bases lying between them. The CDR3 spans 12 residues. In nucleotides, the CDR3 is TGTGCCAGCAGTTCCCCTTACAATGAGCAGTTCTTC. It is translated as CASSSPYNEQFF.

The chain links TRBV6-5 to TRBJ2-1; 11 bases are shared with TRBD2. The CDR3 length is 17 residues. V was pared by 5 bases and J by 8 bases, with 14 bases of the junction left unmatched. Germline CDR1 and CDR2: MNHEY and SVGAGI. CDR3 DNA: TGTGCCAGCAGTAACCGAATCGGACTAGCGGGTCCCTATGAGCAGTTCTTC. Protein sequence: CASSNRIGLAGPYEQFF.

The CDR3 sequence: CSARGLPRDRGLDEQFF. The CDR3 coding sequence is TGCAGTGCTAGAGGCCTCCCCCGGGACAGGGGGCTGGATGAGCAGTTCTTC. The V call is TRBV20-1, the J call TRBJ2-1, with 12 nucleotides matching TRBD1. V trimming: 1 base; J trimming: 8 bases; junction bases outside the gene matches: 12. The CDR3 totals 17 residues. Germline assignment: CDR1 DFQATT and CDR2 SNEGSKA (reference sequence).

The chain is built from TRBV20-1 and TRBJ2-3; possibly TRBD1 or TRBD2 for D (5 bases each). CDR1 and CDR2 (germline): DFQATT, SNEGSKA (reference sequence). CDR3 length equals 16 residues. Trimming removed 6 bases from V and 4 bases from J, with 23 bases in between. CDR3 amino acids: CSAKFGTTRIPDTQYF. CDR3 bases: TGCAGTGCCAAGTTCGGGACCACCAGGATACCAGATACGCAGTATTTT.

V is TRBV7-8 and J is TRBJ2-1; TRBD1 matches 7 bases. The length of the CDR3 is 14 residues. Per germline, CDR1 SGHVS and CDR2 FQNEAQ. The junction had 7 bases not matched to a gene; V was cut back by 4 bases and J by 7 bases. This chain's CDR3 is CASSSPGQTNEQFF. DNA for the CDR3: TGTGCCAGCAGCTCCCCGGGACAGACTAATGAGCAGTTCTTC. Variable domain in full (rest from reference TRBV7-8 and TRBJ2-1): GAGVSQSPRYKVAKRGQDVALRCDPISGHVSLFWYQQALGQGPEFLTYFQNEAQLDKSGLPSDRFFAERPEGSVSTLKIQRTQQEDSAVYLCASSSPGQTNEQFFGPGTRLTVL.

This chain joins TRBV27 and TRBJ2-5, with TRBD2 identical over 11 bases. The CDR3 runs to 17 residues. Trimming cost V 6 bases and J 4 bases; bases outside gene matches: 13. Germline values: CDR1 MNHEY, CDR2 SMNVEV (reference sequence). In nucleotides, the CDR3 is TGTGCCAGCAGCCGAAGGACCCTAGCGGGGGGACGAGAGACCCAGTACTTC. The encoded protein is CASSRRTLAGGRETQYF.

As DNA, the CDR3 is TGCAGTGCTAGATACCGGACAGGGGGGAGGGAGACCCAGTACTTC. Translating it yields CSARYRTGGRETQYF. The chain is built from TRBV20-1 and TRBJ2-5, with 10 bases lining up with TRBD1. Looked up from germline, CDR1 is DFQATT and CDR2 is SNEGSKA (reference sequence). J lost 5 bases, V lost 2 bases, and 8 bases had no gene match. The CDR3 runs to 15 residues.

The V and J genes are TRBV7-6 and TRBJ2-6; 9 bases match TRBD1. From germline, CDR1 is SGHVS and CDR2 FNYEAQ. The V gene end was trimmed by 2 bases and the J gene end by 2 bases; junction bases not matched to a gene: 7. The CDR3 has 18 residues. The CDR3 DNA reads TGTGCCAGCAGCTTATTCGGGACAGGGACCACTGGGGCCAACGTCCTGACTTTC. Amino acids: CASSLFGTGTTGANVLTF.

There are many counts of this clonotype. The chain employs TRBV2 and TRBJ1-2, with D perhaps matching TRBD1 (5 bases). V was clipped by 4 bases and J by 6 bases, with 9 bases between them. This CDR3 comprises 12 residues. Germline assignment: CDR1 SNHLY and CDR2 FYNNEI. CDR3: CASSVSRDGYTF. The CDR3, as DNA: TGTGCCAGCAGTGTTAGCAGGGATGGCTACACCTTC.

This chain uses TRBV11-2 with TRBJ2-1; D might be TRBD2 (6 bases). The germline V gene encodes CDR1 SGHAT and CDR2 FQNNGV. CDR3 size: 13 residues. Trimming cost V 5 bases and J 7 bases, with 12 bases left between them. CDR3 amino acids: CASSPGRLNEQFF. The CDR3 DNA follows: TGTGCCAGCAGCCCTGGGAGGTTGAATGAGCAGTTCTTC.

This clonotype was detected only a few times. The chain employs TRBV19 and TRBJ2-7; D might be TRBD1 (6 bases). This CDR3 contains 16 residues. V gave up 5 bases and J gave up 3 bases, with 20 bases separating them. CDR1 and CDR2 (germline): LNHDA, SQIVND (reference sequence). CDR3 protein: CASSGPNRDTVYEQYF. The CDR3 coding sequence is TGTGCCAGTAGTGGGCCGAACCGGGACACCGTCTACGAGCAGTACTTC.

This clonotype was counted only a few times. The chain carries TRBV20-1 and TRBJ2-1, with 8 bases fitting TRBD2. The CDR3 runs to 13 residues. The trim removed 7 bases at V and 3 bases at J, leaving 5 bases unmatched. The germline gives CDR1 DFQATT, CDR2 SNEGSKA (reference sequence). The CDR3 coding sequence is TGCAGTGGGCTAGCGGGCCTCTACAATGAGCAGTTCTTC. It codes for CSGLAGLYNEQFF.

This clonotype showed up just a few times. V and J are TRBV5-6 and TRBJ2-5, with 8 bases aligning to TRBD1. The CDR3 contains 13 residues. Trimming cost V 4 bases and J 5 bases; bases outside gene matches: 4. CDR1 and CDR2 (germline): SGHDT, YYEEEE. The CDR3 bases are TGTGCCAGCAGCCTGGACAGGGTGGAGACCCAGTACTTC. Encoded protein: CASSLDRVETQYF.

A few counts support this clonotype. CDR3 sequence: CASSGGGRGLLSEQFF. As DNA, the CDR3 is TGCGCCAGCAGCGGAGGAGGGAGGGGCCTCCTCTCTGAGCAGTTCTTC. The V call is TRBV5-1, the J call TRBJ2-1; 7 nucleotides match TRBD2. The CDR3 has 16 amino acids. The V and J ends lost 4 bases and 9 bases, in that order; junction bases with no gene match: 16. Germline CDR1 reads SGHRS; CDR2 reads YFSETQ.

The chain couples TRBV27 to TRBJ1-2; 8 bases agree with TRBD1. This CDR3 is 14 amino acids long. The germline V gene has CDR1 MNHEY and CDR2 SMNVEV (reference sequence). The J segment lost 0 bases and the V segment lost 6 bases, leaving 3 bases of the junction unmatched. CDR3 loop: CASRSRGPNYGYTF. The CDR3 DNA is TGTGCCAGCAGGTCCAGGGGGCCTAACTATGGCTACACCTTC.

This clonotype was seen repeatedly, ten times or more. The chain recombines TRBV20-1 with TRBJ2-5; no reliable D call. Trimming took 3 bases from V and 4 from J, leaving 12 bases between them. The CDR3 contains 13 residues. Germline assignment: CDR1 DFQATT and CDR2 SNEGSKA (reference sequence). In nucleotides, the CDR3 is TGCAGTGCTAGCGGACCGACCTCAGAGACCCAGTACTTC. Its translation is CSASGPTSETQYF.

This clonotype appeared a single time. V usage is TRBV6-1 and J usage is TRBJ2-1; the D gene is possibly TRBD1 (6 bases). The CDR3 loop spans 15 amino acids. V lost 5 bases to trimming and J lost 4 bases, with 15 bases between them. Per the germline V gene, CDR1 is MNHNS and CDR2 is SASEGT. The CDR3 DNA sequence: TGTGCCAGCAGTCCCGGGACAACTTTTTACAATGAGCAGTTCTTC. Its translation is CASSPGTTFYNEQFF.

This clonotype occurred a few times. The J gene is TRBJ2-7, the V gene TRBV19; 13 nucleotides match TRBD2. Germline trimming cut 3 bases from V and 3 bases from J; bases unmatched to any gene: 8. Germline V gene data show CDR1 as LNHDA and CDR2 as SQIVND (reference sequence). There are 17 residues in the CDR3. This CDR3 is CASSIGTSGELGYEQYF. CDR3 bases: TGTGCCAGTAGTATCGGGACTAGCGGGGAACTGGGCTACGAGCAGTACTTC.

This clonotype was observed a few times. The V gene is TRBV24-1, the J gene TRBJ2-1; possible D gene TRBD1, 5 bases. Germline V gene sequence: CDR1 KGHDR, CDR2 SFDVKD. The CDR3 covers 13 residues. V lost 7 bases and J lost 7, with 13 bases in between. CDR3 sequence reads: CATSATAVNEQFF. The CDR3 bases are TGTGCCACCAGCGCGACAGCCGTAAATGAGCAGTTCTTC.

This clonotype was counted between two and nine times. The genes are TRBV12-3 or TRBV12-4 and TRBJ2-7; no firm D call. This CDR3 region has 12 residues. Trimming took 9 bases from V and 10 from J, leaving 19 bases between them. CDR3 sequence (DNA): TGTGCCAGTACCGGACCTTATGGACCACAGTACTTC. Translation gives CASTGPYGPQYF.

This clonotype was recorded a few times. This sequence joins TRBV20-1 and TRBJ2-3, with no clear D. The CDR3 contains 13 residues. V was shortened by 6 bases and J by 0 bases, with 10 bases between the two germline ends. Germline V gene data show CDR1 as DFQATT and CDR2 as SNEGSKA (reference sequence). The CDR3 loop is CSAGRASTDTQYF. DNA of the CDR3: TGCAGTGCCGGACGCGCGAGCACAGATACGCAGTATTTT.

To note about this clonotype: With a much larger clone just one base away, this may be a read error. This chain's CDR3 is CSVVVTSRKETQYF. CDR3 bases: TGCAGCGTTGTAGTAACTAGCAGGAAAGAGACCCAGTACTTC. This sequence joins TRBV29-1 and TRBJ2-5; D might be TRBD2 (6 bases). Trimming took off 4 bases at V and 3 bases at J, with 15 bases between the two ends. Germline CDR1 reads SQVTM; CDR2 reads ANQGSEA. The CDR3 totals 14 residues.

This clonotype was recorded at least ten times. The chain combines TRBV12-3 or TRBV12-4 with TRBJ2-5; D gene uncertain. The CDR3 runs 11 residues. V gave up 2 bases and J gave up 6 bases, with 4 bases separating them. CDR3: CASSLKKTQYF. DNA for the CDR3: TGTGCCAGCAGTTTAAAAAAGACCCAGTACTTC.

This clonotype was counted at least ten times. This rearrangement joins TRBV3-1 to TRBJ2-1, with 15 bases matching TRBD2. With V trimmed by 4 bases and J by 3 bases, 4 bases remained unmatched. The CDR3 covers 17 residues. CDR1 LGHDT and CDR2 YNNKEL come from the germline V gene (reference sequence). The CDR3 sequence is CASSPWTSGGDYNEQFF. The CDR3, as DNA: TGTGCCAGCAGCCCCTGGACTAGCGGGGGGGACTACAATGAGCAGTTCTTC.

V and J are TRBV18 and TRBJ1-5, with D perhaps matching TRBD1 (5 bases). CDR3 length: 14 residues. Germline V gives CDR1 KGHSH, CDR2 LQKENI. V was pared by 6 bases and J by 5 bases, with 14 bases between. In DNA, the CDR3 is TGTGCCAGCTCTCCCCCAGGGCGTGATCAGCCCCAGCATTTT. Residues: CASSPPGRDQPQHF.

This chain links TRBV20-1 with TRBJ1-4; D remains ambiguous. Trimming cost V 4 bases and J 0 bases, with 18 bases left between them. Germline CDR1 is DFQATT and CDR2 is SNEGSKA (reference sequence). The CDR3 is made up of 17 amino acids. The CDR3 DNA is TGCAGTGCTATCAGGTCACCTCGAGTTGCAACTAATGAAAAACTGTTTTTT. This translates into CSAIRSPRVATNEKLFF.

The chain uses TRBV5-5 and TRBJ2-5; 9 bases map to TRBD2. This CDR3 has 14 amino acids. Germline-derived CDR1 and CDR2 are SGHKS and YYEKEE (reference sequence). V dropped 9 bases and J dropped 7; count of bases not matched to a gene: 13. CDR3 sequence reads: CATNELAGKATQYF. CDR3 nucleotides: TGTGCCACCAACGAACTAGCGGGTAAAGCGACCCAGTACTTC.

This clonotype was seen a few times. V is TRBV20-1 and J is TRBJ2-3; 8 bases are a match to TRBD2. CDR1 and CDR2 from the germline V gene are DFQATT and SNEGSKA (reference sequence). The V gene end was trimmed by 8 bases and the J gene end by 1 base; junction bases not matched to a gene: 2. The CDR3 sequence is 12 residues long. As DNA, the CDR3 is TGCAGTAAGACTAGCGGCACAGATACGCAGTATTTT. This codes for CSKTSGTDTQYF.

The sample holds a few counts of this clonotype. The chain recombines TRBV2 with TRBJ2-1; 7 bases map to TRBD2. V dropped 2 bases and J dropped 6; count of bases not matched to a gene: 7. This CDR3 is built from 15 residues. Germline V lookup: CDR1 SNHLY, CDR2 FYNNEI. CDR3 DNA sequence: TGTGCCAGCAGTGAATCCGCGCGGGAGATCAATGAGCAGTTCTTC. This sequence encodes CASSESAREINEQFF.

This clonotype was counted only a few times. V is TRBV2 and J is TRBJ2-5; 9 nucleotides align to TRBD2. The germline gives CDR1 SNHLY, CDR2 FYNNEI. The V and J ends lost 6 bases and 5 bases, in that order; junction bases with no gene match: 4. The CDR3 has 13 residues. The CDR3 loop reads CASRASGAETQYF. The CDR3 region has the DNA TGTGCCAGCAGGGCTAGCGGGGCTGAGACCCAGTACTTC.